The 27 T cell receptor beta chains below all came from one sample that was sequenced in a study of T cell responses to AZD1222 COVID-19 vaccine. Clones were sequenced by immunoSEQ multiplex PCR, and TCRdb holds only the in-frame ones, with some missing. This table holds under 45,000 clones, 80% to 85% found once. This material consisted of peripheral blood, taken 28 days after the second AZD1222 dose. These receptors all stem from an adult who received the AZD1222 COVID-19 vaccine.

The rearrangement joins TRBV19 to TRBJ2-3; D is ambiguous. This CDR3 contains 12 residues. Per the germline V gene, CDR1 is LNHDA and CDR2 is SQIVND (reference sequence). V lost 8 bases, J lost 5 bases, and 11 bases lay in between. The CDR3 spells CASSRDGDTQYF. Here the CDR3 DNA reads TGTGCCAGTTCGCGAGACGGAGATACGCAGTATTTT.

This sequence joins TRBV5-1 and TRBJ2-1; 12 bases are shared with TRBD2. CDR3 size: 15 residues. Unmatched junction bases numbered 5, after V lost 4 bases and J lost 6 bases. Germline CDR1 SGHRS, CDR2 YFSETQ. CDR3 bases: TGCGCCAGCAGCATCGGACTAGCGGGGACCAATGAGCAGTTCTTC. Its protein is CASSIGLAGTNEQFF.

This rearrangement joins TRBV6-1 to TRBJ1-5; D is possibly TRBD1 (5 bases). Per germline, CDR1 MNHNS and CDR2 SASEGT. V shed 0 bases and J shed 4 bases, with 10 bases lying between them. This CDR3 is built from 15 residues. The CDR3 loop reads CASSEAWAGNQPQHF. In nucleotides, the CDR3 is TGTGCCAGCAGTGAAGCTTGGGCAGGGAATCAGCCCCAGCATTTT.

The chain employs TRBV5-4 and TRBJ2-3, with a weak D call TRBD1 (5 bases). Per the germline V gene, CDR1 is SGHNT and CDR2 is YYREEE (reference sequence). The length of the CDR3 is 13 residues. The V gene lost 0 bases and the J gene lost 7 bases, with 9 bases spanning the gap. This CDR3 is CASSLVRENTQYF. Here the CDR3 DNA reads TGTGCCAGCAGCTTGGTCAGGGAAAATACGCAGTATTTT.

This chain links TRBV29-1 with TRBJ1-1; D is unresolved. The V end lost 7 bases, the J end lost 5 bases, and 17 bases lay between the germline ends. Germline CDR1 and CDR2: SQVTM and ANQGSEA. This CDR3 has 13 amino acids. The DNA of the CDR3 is TGCAGCGCGGCAGTGGGAGGGAAAACTGAAGCTTTCTTT. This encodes CSAAVGGKTEAFF.

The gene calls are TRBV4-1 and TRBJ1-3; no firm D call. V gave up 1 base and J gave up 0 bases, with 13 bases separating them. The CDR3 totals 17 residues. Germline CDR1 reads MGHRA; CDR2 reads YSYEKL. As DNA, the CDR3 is TGCGCCAGCAGCCAAGGAACCCTGGGGTCCTCTGGAAACACCATATATTTT. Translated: CASSQGTLGSSGNTIYF.

CDR3 DNA: TGTGCCAGCAGTTACCGTGGGGGGGGAAAAAACATTAAACAGTTCTTC. Residues: CASSYRGGGKNIKQFF. The chain couples TRBV6-7 to TRBJ2-1, with 7 bases lining up with TRBD2. TRBV6-7 is an ORF, with its function uncertain. There are 16 residues in the CDR3. Trimming took 2 bases from V and 13 from J; bases not matched to a gene: 17.

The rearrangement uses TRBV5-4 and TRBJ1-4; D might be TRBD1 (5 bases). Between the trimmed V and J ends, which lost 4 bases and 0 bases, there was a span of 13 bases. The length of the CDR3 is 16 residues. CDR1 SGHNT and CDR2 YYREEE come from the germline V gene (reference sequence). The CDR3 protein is CASSARDGPTNEKLFF. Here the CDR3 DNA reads TGTGCCAGCAGCGCCAGGGACGGCCCAACTAATGAAAAACTGTTTTTT. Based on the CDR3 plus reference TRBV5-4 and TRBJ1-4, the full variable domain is ETGVTQSPTHLIKTRGQQVTLRCSSQSGHNTVSWYQQALGQGPQFIFQYYREEENGRGNFPPRFSGLQFPNYSSELNVNALELDDSALYLCASSARDGPTNEKLFFGSGTQLSVL.

CDR3 amino acids: CASSLSVSAGETQYF. The CDR3 DNA sequence: TGCGCCAGCAGCTTGTCGGTCAGTGCCGGGGAGACCCAGTACTTC. The rearrangement links TRBV5-1 to TRBJ2-5, with D hard to call. CDR1 and CDR2 from the germline V gene are SGHRS and YFSETQ. The V end lost 1 base, the J end lost 5 bases, and 15 bases lay between the germline ends. The CDR3 totals 15 residues.

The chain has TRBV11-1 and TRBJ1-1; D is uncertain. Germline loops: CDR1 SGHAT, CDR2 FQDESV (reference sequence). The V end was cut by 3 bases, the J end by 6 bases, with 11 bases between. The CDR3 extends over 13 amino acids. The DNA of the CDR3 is TGTGCCAGCAGCTTGAGGTTGGAGTCTGAAGCTTTCTTT. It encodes CASSLRLESEAFF.

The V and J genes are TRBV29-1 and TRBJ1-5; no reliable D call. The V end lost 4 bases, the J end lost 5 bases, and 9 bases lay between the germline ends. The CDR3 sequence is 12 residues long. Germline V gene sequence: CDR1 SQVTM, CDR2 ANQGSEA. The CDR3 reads CSVGDGDQPQHF. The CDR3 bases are TGCAGCGTTGGTGACGGTGATCAGCCCCAGCATTTT.

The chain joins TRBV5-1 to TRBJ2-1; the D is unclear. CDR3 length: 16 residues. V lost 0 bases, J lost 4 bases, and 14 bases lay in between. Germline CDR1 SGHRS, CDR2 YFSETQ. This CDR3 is CASSLDSHSIYNEQFF. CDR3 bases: TGCGCCAGCAGCTTGGATAGCCACAGCATATACAATGAGCAGTTCTTC.

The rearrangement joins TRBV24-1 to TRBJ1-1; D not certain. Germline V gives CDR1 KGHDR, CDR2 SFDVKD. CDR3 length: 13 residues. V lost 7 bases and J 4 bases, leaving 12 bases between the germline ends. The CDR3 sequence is CATRRPGSTEAFF. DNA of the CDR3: TGTGCCACCAGGAGGCCCGGGAGCACTGAAGCTTTCTTT.

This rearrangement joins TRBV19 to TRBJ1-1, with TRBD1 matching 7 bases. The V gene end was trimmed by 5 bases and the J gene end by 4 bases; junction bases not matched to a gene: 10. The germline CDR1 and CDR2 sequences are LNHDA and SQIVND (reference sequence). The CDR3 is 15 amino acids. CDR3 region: CASSSPGQQGTEAFF. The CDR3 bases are TGTGCCAGTAGTTCCCCGGGACAGCAGGGCACTGAAGCTTTCTTT.

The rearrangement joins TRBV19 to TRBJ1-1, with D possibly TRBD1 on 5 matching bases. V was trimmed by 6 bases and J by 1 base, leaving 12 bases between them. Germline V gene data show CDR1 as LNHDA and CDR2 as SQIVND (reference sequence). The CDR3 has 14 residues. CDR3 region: CASRLAGPNTEAFF. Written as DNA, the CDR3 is TGTGCCAGTAGGTTGGCAGGGCCGAACACTGAAGCTTTCTTT.

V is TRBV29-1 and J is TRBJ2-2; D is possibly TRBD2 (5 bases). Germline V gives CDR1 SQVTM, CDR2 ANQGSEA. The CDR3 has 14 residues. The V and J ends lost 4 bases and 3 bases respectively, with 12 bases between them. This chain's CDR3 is CSVGEGQDTGELFF. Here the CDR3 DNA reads TGCAGCGTTGGAGAGGGTCAGGACACCGGGGAGCTGTTTTTT.

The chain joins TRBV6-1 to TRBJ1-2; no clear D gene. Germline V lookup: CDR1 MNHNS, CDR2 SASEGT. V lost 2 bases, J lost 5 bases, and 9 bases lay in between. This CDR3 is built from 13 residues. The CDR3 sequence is CASSEPERYGYTF. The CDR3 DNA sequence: TGTGCCAGCAGTGAACCGGAGAGATATGGCTACACCTTC.

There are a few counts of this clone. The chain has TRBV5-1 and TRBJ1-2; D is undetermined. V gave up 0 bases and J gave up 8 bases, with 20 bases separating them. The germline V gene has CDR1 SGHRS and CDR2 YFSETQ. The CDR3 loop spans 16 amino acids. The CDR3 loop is CASSLATGGGFGGYTF. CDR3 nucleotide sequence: TGCGCCAGCAGCTTGGCCACCGGCGGAGGGTTCGGGGGCTACACCTTC.

The CDR3 DNA reads as TGTGCCATCAGTGCTAATACTGAAGCTTTCTTT. It codes for CAISANTEAFF. This chain uses TRBV10-3 with TRBJ1-1; no reliable D call. Per the germline V gene, CDR1 is ENHRY and CDR2 is SYGVKD. This CDR3 contains 11 residues. Trimming cost V 4 bases and J 5 bases, with 5 bases left between them.

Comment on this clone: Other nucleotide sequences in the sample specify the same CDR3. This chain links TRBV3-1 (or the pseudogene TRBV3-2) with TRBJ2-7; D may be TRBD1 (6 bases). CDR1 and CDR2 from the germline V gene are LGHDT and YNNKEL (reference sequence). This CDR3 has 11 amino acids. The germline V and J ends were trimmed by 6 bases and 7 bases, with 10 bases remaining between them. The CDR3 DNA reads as TGTGCCAGCAGGAGAGGGGGTGAGCAGTACTTC. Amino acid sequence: CASRRGGEQYF.

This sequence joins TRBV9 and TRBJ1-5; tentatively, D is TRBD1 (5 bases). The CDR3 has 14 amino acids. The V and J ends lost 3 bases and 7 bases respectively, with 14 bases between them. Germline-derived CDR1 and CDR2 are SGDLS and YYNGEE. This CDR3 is CASSEGGGYQPQHF. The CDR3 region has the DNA TGTGCCAGCAGCGAGGGTGGGGGGTACCAGCCCCAGCATTTT.

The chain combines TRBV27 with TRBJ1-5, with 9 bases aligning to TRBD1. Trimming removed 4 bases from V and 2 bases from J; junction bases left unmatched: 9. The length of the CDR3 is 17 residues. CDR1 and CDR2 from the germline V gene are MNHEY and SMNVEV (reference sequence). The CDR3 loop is CASSSITGGGGNQPQHF. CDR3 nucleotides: TGTGCCAGCAGTTCGATAACAGGGGGCGGCGGCAATCAGCCCCAGCATTTT.

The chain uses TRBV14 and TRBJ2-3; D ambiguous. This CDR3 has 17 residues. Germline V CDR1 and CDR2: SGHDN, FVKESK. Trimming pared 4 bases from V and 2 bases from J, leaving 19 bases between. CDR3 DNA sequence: TGTGCCAGCAGCCCCATAAAACCAGCCGGATACACAGATACGCAGTATTTT. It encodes CASSPIKPAGYTDTQYF.

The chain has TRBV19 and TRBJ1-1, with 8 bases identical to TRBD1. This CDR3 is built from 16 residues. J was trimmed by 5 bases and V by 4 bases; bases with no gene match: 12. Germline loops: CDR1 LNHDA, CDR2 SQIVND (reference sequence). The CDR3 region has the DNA TGTGCCAGTAGTACGGGGACAGGTACCCTGGGTACTGAAGCTTTCTTT. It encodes CASSTGTGTLGTEAFF.

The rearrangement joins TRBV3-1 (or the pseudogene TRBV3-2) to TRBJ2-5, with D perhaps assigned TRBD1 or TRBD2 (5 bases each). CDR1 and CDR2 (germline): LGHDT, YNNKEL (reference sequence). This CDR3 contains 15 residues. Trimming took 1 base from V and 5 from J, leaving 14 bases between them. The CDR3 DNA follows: TGTGCCAGCAGCCAAGGGGACGGGTTTGGGGAGACCCAGTACTTC. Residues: CASSQGDGFGETQYF.

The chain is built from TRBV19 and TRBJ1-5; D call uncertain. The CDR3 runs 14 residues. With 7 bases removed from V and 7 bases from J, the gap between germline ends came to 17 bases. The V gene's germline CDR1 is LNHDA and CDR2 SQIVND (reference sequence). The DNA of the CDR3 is TGTGCCAGTAACCAGCTGGACGGCCCCCAGCCCCAGCATTTT. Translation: CASNQLDGPQPQHF.

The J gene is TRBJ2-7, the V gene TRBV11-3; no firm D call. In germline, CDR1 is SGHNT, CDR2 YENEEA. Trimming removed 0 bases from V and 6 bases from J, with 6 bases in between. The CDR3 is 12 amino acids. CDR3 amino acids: CASSLDNREQYF. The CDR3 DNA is TGTGCCAGCAGCTTAGACAACCGCGAGCAGTACTTC.